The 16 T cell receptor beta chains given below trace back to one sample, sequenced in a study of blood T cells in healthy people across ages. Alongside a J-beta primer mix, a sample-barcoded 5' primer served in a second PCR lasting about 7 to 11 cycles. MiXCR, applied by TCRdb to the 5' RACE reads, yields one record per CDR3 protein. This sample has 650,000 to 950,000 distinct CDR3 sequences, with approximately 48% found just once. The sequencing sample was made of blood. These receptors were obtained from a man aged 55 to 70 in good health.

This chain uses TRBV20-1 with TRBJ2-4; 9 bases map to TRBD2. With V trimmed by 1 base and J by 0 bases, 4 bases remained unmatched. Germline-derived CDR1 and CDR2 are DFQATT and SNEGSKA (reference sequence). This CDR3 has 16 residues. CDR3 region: CSARGLAVLAKNIQYF. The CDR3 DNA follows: TGCAGTGCTAGAGGACTAGCGGTTCTAGCCAAAAACATTCAGTACTTC.

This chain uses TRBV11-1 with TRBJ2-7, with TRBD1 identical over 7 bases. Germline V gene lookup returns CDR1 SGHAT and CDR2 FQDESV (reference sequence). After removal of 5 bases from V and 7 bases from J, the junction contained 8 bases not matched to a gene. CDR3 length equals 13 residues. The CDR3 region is CASSSNRGNEQYF. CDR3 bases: TGTGCCAGCAGCAGCAACAGGGGCAATGAGCAGTACTTC.

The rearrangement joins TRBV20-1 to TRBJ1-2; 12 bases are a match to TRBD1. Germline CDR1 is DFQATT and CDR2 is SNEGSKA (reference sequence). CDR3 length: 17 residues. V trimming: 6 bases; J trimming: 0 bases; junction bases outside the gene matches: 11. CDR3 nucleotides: TGCAGTGCCCGACTCCGGGACAGGGGGCCAGCTAACTATGGCTACACCTTC. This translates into CSARLRDRGPANYGYTF.

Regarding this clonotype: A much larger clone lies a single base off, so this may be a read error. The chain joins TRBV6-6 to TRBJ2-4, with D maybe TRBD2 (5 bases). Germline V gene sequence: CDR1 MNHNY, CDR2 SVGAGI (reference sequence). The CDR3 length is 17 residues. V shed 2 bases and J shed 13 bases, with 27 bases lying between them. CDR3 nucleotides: TGTGCCAGCAGTTACACTACTGTGGCAGCTGGTCAATGGGAGCAGTACTTC. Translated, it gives CASSYTTVAAGQWEQYF.

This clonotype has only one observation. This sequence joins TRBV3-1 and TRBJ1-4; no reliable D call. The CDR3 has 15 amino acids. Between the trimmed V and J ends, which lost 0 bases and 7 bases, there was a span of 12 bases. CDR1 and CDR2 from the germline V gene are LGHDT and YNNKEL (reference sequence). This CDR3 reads CASSQDMRPLEKLFF. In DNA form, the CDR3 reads TGTGCCAGCAGCCAAGATATGAGGCCTCTTGAAAAACTGTTTTTT. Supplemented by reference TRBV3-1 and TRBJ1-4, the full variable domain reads DTAVSQTPKYLVTQMGNDKSIKCEQNLGHDTMYWYKQDSKKFLKIMFSYNNKELIINETVPNRFSPKSPDKAHLNLHINSLELGDSAVYFCASSQDMRPLEKLFFGSGTQLSVL.

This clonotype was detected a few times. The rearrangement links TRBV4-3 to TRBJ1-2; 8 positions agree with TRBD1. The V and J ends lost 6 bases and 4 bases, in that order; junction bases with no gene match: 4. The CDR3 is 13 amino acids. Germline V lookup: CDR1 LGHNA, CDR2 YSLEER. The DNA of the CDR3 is TGCGCCAGCAGGCCAGGGGGCAGCTATGGCTACACCTTC. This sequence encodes CASRPGGSYGYTF.

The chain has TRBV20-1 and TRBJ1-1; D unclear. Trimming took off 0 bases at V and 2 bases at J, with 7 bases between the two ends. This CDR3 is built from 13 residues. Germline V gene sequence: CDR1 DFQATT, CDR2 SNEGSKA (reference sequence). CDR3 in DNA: TGCAGTGCTAGAGATCTGGAAAACACTGAAGCTTTCTTT. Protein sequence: CSARDLENTEAFF.

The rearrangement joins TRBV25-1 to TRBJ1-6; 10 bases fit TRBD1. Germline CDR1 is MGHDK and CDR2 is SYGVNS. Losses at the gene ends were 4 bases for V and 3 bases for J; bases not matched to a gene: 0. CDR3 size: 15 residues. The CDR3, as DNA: TGTGCCAGCAGTGGGGACAGGGGCTATAATTCACCCCTCCACTTT. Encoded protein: CASSGDRGYNSPLHF.

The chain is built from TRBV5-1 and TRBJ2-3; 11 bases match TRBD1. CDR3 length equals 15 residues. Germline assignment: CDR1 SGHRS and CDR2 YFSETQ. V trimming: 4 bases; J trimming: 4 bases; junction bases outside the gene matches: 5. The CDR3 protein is CASSPGQGAADTQYF. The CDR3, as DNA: TGCGCCAGCAGCCCTGGACAGGGGGCTGCAGATACGCAGTATTTT.

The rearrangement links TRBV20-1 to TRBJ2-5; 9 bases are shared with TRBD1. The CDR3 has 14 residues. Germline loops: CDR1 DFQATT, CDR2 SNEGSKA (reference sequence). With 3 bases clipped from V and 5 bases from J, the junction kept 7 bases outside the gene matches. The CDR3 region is CSARGGTGYETQYF. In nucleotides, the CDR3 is TGCAGTGCTAGGGGTGGGACAGGGTATGAGACCCAGTACTTC.

Here the CDR3 DNA reads TGCGCCAGCAGCTTGGGGGCAGGGGGCAATGAGCAGTACTTC. It specifies CASSLGAGGNEQYF. The chain uses TRBV5-1 and TRBJ2-1, with 8 bases fitting TRBD1. The end of the DNA is better explained by TRBJ2-7, so the J call may be wrong. CDR1 and CDR2 (germline): SGHRS, YFSETQ. This CDR3 has 14 amino acids.

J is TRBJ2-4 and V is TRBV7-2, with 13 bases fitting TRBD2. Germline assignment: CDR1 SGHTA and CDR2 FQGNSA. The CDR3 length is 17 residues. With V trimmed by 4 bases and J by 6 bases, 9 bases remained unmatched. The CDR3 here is CASSSDTSGGGRNIQYF. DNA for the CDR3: TGTGCCAGCAGCTCCGATACTAGCGGGGGGGGTAGAAACATTCAGTACTTC.

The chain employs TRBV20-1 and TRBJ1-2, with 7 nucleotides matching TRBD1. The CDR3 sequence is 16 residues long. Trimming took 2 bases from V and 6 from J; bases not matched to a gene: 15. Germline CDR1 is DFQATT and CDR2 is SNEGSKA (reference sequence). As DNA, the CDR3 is TGCAGTGCTAGATCCCGGGACAGAGCTTTTTATAATGGCTACACCTTC. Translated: CSARSRDRAFYNGYTF.

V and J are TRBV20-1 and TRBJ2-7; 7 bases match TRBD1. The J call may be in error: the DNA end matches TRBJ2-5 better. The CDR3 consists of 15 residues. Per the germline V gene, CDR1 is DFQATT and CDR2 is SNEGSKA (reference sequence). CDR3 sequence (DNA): TGCAGTGCCACAACAGGGGCGGACGTTGGAGAGACCCAGTACTTC. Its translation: CSATTGADVGETQYF.

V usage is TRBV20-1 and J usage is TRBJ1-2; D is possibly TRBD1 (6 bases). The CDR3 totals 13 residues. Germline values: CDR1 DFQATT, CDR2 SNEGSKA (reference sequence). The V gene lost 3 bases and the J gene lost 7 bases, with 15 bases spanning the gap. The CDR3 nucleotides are TGCAGTGCTAGTATGGGGGGGCTGGCTGGCTACACCTTC. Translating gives CSASMGGLAGYTF.

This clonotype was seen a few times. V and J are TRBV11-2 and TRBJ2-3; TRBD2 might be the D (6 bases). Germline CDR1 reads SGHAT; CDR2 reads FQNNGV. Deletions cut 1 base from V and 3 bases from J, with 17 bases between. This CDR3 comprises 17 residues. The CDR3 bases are TGTGCCAGCAGCTTAGGGATTGGATCGGCGGGAACAGATACGCAGTATTTT. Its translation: CASSLGIGSAGTDTQYF. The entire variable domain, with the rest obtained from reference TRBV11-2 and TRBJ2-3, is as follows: EAGVAQSPRYKIIEKRQSVAFWCNPISGHATLYWYQQILGQGPKLLIQFQNNGVVDDSQLPKDRFSAERLKGVDSTLKIQPAKLEDSAVYLCASSLGIGSAGTDTQYFGPGTRLTVL.